Each of the 28 T cell receptor beta chains below was sequenced from the same sample in a study of graft-versus-host responses after intestinal transplantation. TCRdb keeps only in-frame clones here, not all; method: immunoSEQ multiplex PCR. The sample lists around 87,000 clones, around 93% occurring once. Their cognate antigens are unknown. Sequenced here: unstimulated CD8+ T cells sorted from spleen or lymph node cells, sampled before transplant. The receptors stem from a human donor who was the organ donor for an intestinal transplant.

The CDR3 here is CASSQEVQVDGYTF. CDR3 DNA: TGTGCCAGCAGCCAAGAAGTGCAGGTTGATGGCTACACCTTC. The chain has TRBV4-2 and TRBJ1-2; no clear D. Per the germline V gene, CDR1 is LGHNA and CDR2 is YNFKEQ. The germline V and J ends were trimmed by 0 bases and 6 bases, with 11 bases remaining between them. The CDR3 is made up of 14 amino acids.

The V call is TRBV18, the J call TRBJ2-5; 15 positions agree with TRBD2. CDR3 length: 18 residues. V was clipped by 3 bases and J by 2 bases; unmatched bases: 7. Germline V gene data show CDR1 as KGHSH and CDR2 as LQKENI. The CDR3 loop is CASSPTGTSGGLQETQYF. The CDR3 region has the DNA TGTGCCAGCTCACCGACTGGGACTAGCGGGGGGCTACAAGAGACCCAGTACTTC.

This rearrangement joins TRBV4-2 to TRBJ2-7; possibly TRBD1 for D (5 bases). This CDR3 is built from 15 residues. Trimming pared 2 bases from V and 2 bases from J, leaving 13 bases between. Germline loops: CDR1 LGHNA, CDR2 YNFKEQ. Here the CDR3 reads CASSQYQGFAYEQYF. CDR3 coding DNA: TGTGCCAGCAGCCAATACCAGGGATTCGCCTACGAGCAGTACTTC.

The chain couples TRBV7-2 to TRBJ1-2; unclear D gene. Trimming took off 2 bases at V and 2 bases at J, with 15 bases between the two ends. CDR1 and CDR2 from the germline V gene are SGHTA and FQGNSA. The length of the CDR3 is 16 residues. CDR3 sequence reads: CASSLWVRVLNYGYTF. The CDR3 nucleotides are TGTGCCAGCAGCTTATGGGTGCGGGTTTTGAACTATGGCTACACCTTC.

This chain links TRBV5-6 with TRBJ2-1; 7 nucleotides match TRBD1. The CDR3 sequence is 14 residues long. Germline V gene data show CDR1 as SGHDT and CDR2 as YYEEEE. Trimming at V came to 7 bases and at J to 3 bases, leaving 7 bases not matched to a gene. Here the CDR3 DNA reads TGTGCCAGCTTGCAACGGGACAGCTACAATGAGCAGTTCTTC. Its translation: CASLQRDSYNEQFF.

The chain is built from TRBV9 and TRBJ1-3; a possible D gene is TRBD1 (6 bases). CDR3 length: 12 amino acids. Germline CDR1 is SGDLS and CDR2 is YYNGEE. Trimming removed 6 bases at V and 8 bases at J, with 12 bases between. This chain's CDR3 is CASTLEGDTIYF. The CDR3 region has the DNA TGTGCCAGCACCCTAGAGGGGGACACCATATATTTT.

The rearrangement links TRBV27 to TRBJ2-1, with TRBD2 identical over 13 bases. This CDR3 is built from 13 residues. Germline loops: CDR1 MNHEY, CDR2 SMNVEV (reference sequence). Germline trimming cut 8 bases from V and 6 bases from J; bases unmatched to any gene: 1. The CDR3 region has the DNA TGTGCCAGCCGACTAGCGGGGGGCAATGAGCAGTTCTTC. Translated: CASRLAGGNEQFF.

This chain links TRBV28 with TRBJ2-5, with D hard to call. Germline values: CDR1 MDHEN, CDR2 SYDVKM. Trimming pared 3 bases from V and 4 bases from J, leaving 12 bases between. The CDR3 contains 14 residues. This CDR3 is CASSLTTELETQYF. The CDR3 DNA sequence: TGTGCCAGCAGTTTGACGACTGAGCTAGAGACCCAGTACTTC. Full variable domain (missing parts from reference TRBV28 and TRBJ2-5): DVKVTQSSRYLVKRTGEKVFLECVQDMDHENMFWYRQDPGLGLRLIYFSYDVKMKEKGDIPEGYSVSREKKERFSLILESASTNQTSMYLCASSLTTELETQYFGPGTRLLVL.

The chain has TRBV9 and TRBJ1-1, with D tentatively TRBD1 (6 bases). The CDR3 covers 14 residues. The germline gives CDR1 SGDLS, CDR2 YYNGEE. Trimming pared 5 bases from V and 4 bases from J, leaving 15 bases between. The CDR3 nucleotides are TGTGCCAGCAGACAGGGACCACTAAGCACTGAAGCTTTCTTT. It codes for CASRQGPLSTEAFF.

The J gene is TRBJ2-3, the V gene TRBV5-4; 11 bases align to TRBD2. This CDR3 is 17 amino acids long. Germline CDR1 SGHNT, CDR2 YYREEE (reference sequence). The V and J ends lost 4 bases and 6 bases, in that order; junction bases with no gene match: 13. The CDR3 protein is CASSHVLSGGARDTQYF. DNA of the CDR3: TGTGCCAGCAGCCACGTTCTTAGCGGGGGGGCGAGGGATACGCAGTATTTT.

The chain is built from TRBV9 and TRBJ2-7; 8 positions match TRBD1. V dropped 4 bases and J dropped 3; count of bases not matched to a gene: 3. The V gene's germline CDR1 is SGDLS and CDR2 YYNGEE. This CDR3 spans 13 amino acids. CDR3 region: CASSPTGDYEQYF. CDR3 in DNA: TGTGCCAGCAGCCCGACAGGGGACTACGAGCAGTACTTC.

The J gene is TRBJ2-1, the V gene TRBV19; 10 nucleotides agree with TRBD2. The CDR3 extends over 15 amino acids. The ends lost 1 base at V and 9 bases at J; junction bases unmatched: 6. From germline, CDR1 is LNHDA and CDR2 SQIVND (reference sequence). Written as DNA, the CDR3 is TGTGCCAGTAGTATAGGAGCGGGGGGGCCGCGTGAGCAGTTCTTC. This encodes CASSIGAGGPREQFF.

The chain couples TRBV28 to TRBJ1-1; possible D gene TRBD1, 5 bases. The CDR3 has 14 residues. Germline V CDR1 and CDR2: MDHEN, SYDVKM. The V and J ends lost 5 bases and 4 bases respectively, with 14 bases between them. CDR3 residues: CASSPSRERTEAFF. Written as DNA, the CDR3 is TGTGCCAGCAGTCCCTCCAGGGAACGCACTGAAGCTTTCTTT.

The gene calls are TRBV7-9 and TRBJ2-7; D possibly uses TRBD1 or TRBD2 (7 bases each). Trimming left V 10 bases short and J 5 bases short, with 18 bases between. The CDR3 length is 13 residues. In germline, CDR1 is SEHNR, CDR2 FQNEAQ (reference sequence). This chain's CDR3 is CATRGGKVHEQYF. CDR3 nucleotides: TGTGCCACCAGGGGGGGAAAAGTCCACGAGCAGTACTTC.

The chain links TRBV27 to TRBJ2-5, with TRBD2 matching 9 bases. TRBJ2-7 explains the end of the DNA better; the J call may be wrong. The CDR3 runs to 14 residues. Germline-derived CDR1 and CDR2 are MNHEY and SMNVEV (reference sequence). The CDR3 region is CASSSAGGGYEQYF. DNA of the CDR3: TGTGCCAGCAGTTCCGCGGGGGGGGGCTACGAGCAGTACTTC.

The gene calls are TRBV15 and TRBJ2-5, with 10 bases that match TRBD1. This CDR3 has 16 residues. Germline V gene lookup returns CDR1 LNHNV and CDR2 YYDKDF (reference sequence). Trimming cost V 3 bases and J 2 bases; bases outside gene matches: 6. CDR3 loop: CATSRADRGGQETQYF. Here the CDR3 DNA reads TGTGCCACCAGCAGGGCGGACAGGGGGGGGCAAGAGACCCAGTACTTC.

The chain is built from TRBV5-1 and TRBJ2-1; 7 bases are a match to TRBD1. In germline, CDR1 is SGHRS, CDR2 YFSETQ. Trimming cost V 0 bases and J 2 bases; bases outside gene matches: 5. This CDR3 is 16 amino acids long. CDR3 loop: CASSLEGARAYNEQFF. The DNA of the CDR3 is TGCGCCAGCAGCTTGGAGGGGGCCCGCGCCTACAATGAGCAGTTCTTC.

This clone appeared a single time. The rearrangement uses TRBV7-2 and TRBJ2-4; 11 bases are shared with TRBD2. Losses at the gene ends were 7 bases for V and 0 bases for J; bases not matched to a gene: 11. From germline, CDR1 is SGHTA and CDR2 FQGNSA. The CDR3 is 18 residues long. This chain's CDR3 is CASTSGIAGGVAKNIQYF. CDR3 coding DNA: TGTGCCAGCACCTCGGGGATAGCGGGGGGGGTAGCCAAAAACATTCAGTACTTC.

CDR3 nucleotides: TGTGCCAGCAGCTTCCTCGGGACAGGGGAATTTGGGGACTATGGCTACACCTTC. It encodes CASSFLGTGEFGDYGYTF. This chain joins TRBV7-8 and TRBJ1-2; 10 bases are shared with TRBD1. Germline V gene sequence: CDR1 SGHVS, CDR2 FQNEAQ. The CDR3 contains 18 residues. V shed 3 bases, J shed 3 bases, and the junction held 13 bases outside the gene matches.

The chain uses TRBV19 and TRBJ2-7, with D unclear. Deletions cut 7 bases from V and 3 bases from J, with 10 bases between. In germline, CDR1 is LNHDA, CDR2 SQIVND (reference sequence). The CDR3 covers 12 residues. CDR3 bases: TGTGCCAGTATGGGCATCGACTACGAGCAGTACTTC. Amino acid sequence: CASMGIDYEQYF.

This rearrangement joins TRBV11-2 to TRBJ1-1; possibly TRBD1 for D (5 bases). The V gene lost 2 bases and the J gene lost 2 bases, with 12 bases spanning the gap. CDR3 size: 15 residues. Germline CDR1 SGHAT, CDR2 FQNNGV. The CDR3 bases are TGTGCCAGCAGCTTATGGGGTGACAGTAACACTGAAGCTTTCTTT. Encoded protein: CASSLWGDSNTEAFF.

The rearrangement joins TRBV7-8 to TRBJ2-3, with TRBD2 matching 9 bases. Germline CDR1 and CDR2: SGHVS and FQNEAQ. The CDR3 covers 16 residues. V dropped 1 base and J dropped 2; count of bases not matched to a gene: 4. The CDR3 is CASSLEAGGNTDTQYF. CDR3 coding DNA: TGTGCCAGCAGCTTAGAGGCGGGGGGGAACACAGATACGCAGTATTTT.

V is TRBV4-1 and J is TRBJ2-7; 9 bases line up with TRBD1. The CDR3 spans 16 residues. Looked up from germline, CDR1 is MGHRA and CDR2 is YSYEKL. With V trimmed by 3 bases and J by 3 bases, 9 bases remained unmatched. The CDR3: CASSHLWTGERYEQYF. The DNA for the CDR3 is TGCGCCAGCAGCCATCTATGGACAGGGGAGCGCTACGAGCAGTACTTC.

The J gene is TRBJ2-2, the V gene TRBV7-9; 8 bases line up with TRBD2. V lost 5 bases, J lost 1 base, and 12 bases stayed unmatched. There are 18 residues in the CDR3. The germline CDR1 and CDR2 sequences are SEHNR and FQNEAQ (reference sequence). CDR3 sequence reads: CASSHLRSGGLNTGELFF. In DNA form, the CDR3 reads TGTGCCAGCAGCCACCTGCGGAGCGGGGGCCTGAACACCGGGGAGCTGTTTTTT. Based on the CDR3 plus reference TRBV7-9 and TRBJ2-2, the full variable domain is DTGVSQNPRHKITKRGQNVTFRCDPISEHNRLYWYRQTLGQGPEFLTYFQNEAQLEKSRLLSDRFSAERPKGSFSTLEIQRTEQGDSAMYLCASSHLRSGGLNTGELFFGEGSRLTVL.

The chain has TRBV28 and TRBJ2-5, with D perhaps matching TRBD1 (6 bases). Trimming left V 8 bases short and J 4 bases short, with 14 bases between. The CDR3 has 13 residues. Germline assignment: CDR1 MDHEN and CDR2 SYDVKM. CDR3 protein: CASAPVGAETQYF. CDR3 nucleotides: TGTGCCAGCGCGCCCGTGGGGGCAGAGACCCAGTACTTC.

The gene calls are TRBV18 and TRBJ2-7; 7 bases map to TRBD1. Germline values: CDR1 KGHSH, CDR2 LQKENI. This CDR3 comprises 14 residues. V gave up 3 bases and J gave up 6 bases; unmatched junction bases: 8. The CDR3 DNA reads as TGTGCCAGCTCACCCGACGGGACAGCTTTCGAGCAGTACTTC. It specifies CASSPDGTAFEQYF.

V gene TRBV4-1 combines with J gene TRBJ2-7; 12 nucleotides match TRBD1. Germline assignment: CDR1 MGHRA and CDR2 YSYEKL. V was clipped by 6 bases and J by 5 bases; unmatched bases: 2. The CDR3 extends over 13 amino acids. The CDR3 DNA sequence: TGCGCCAGCAGGGGACAGGGGGCCCACGAGCAGTACTTC. It translates to CASRGQGAHEQYF.

This rearrangement joins TRBV5-6 to TRBJ1-1; TRBD1 might be the D (6 bases). This CDR3 is built from 16 residues. Germline-derived CDR1 and CDR2 are SGHDT and YYEEEE. V lost 4 bases and J lost 2, with 18 bases in between. The CDR3 bases are TGTGCCAGCAGCCTCCGGGACATGGACACCAACACTGAAGCTTTCTTT. Its translation is CASSLRDMDTNTEAFF.